The clone carrying this TCR beta chain was picked up many times. This sample was included in a study of response to subunit inactivated influenza vaccine. Each CDR3 protein is one row after TCRdb ran MiXCR on the RT-PCR reads. The sample carries approximately 160,000 distinct CDR3 sequences, about 11% recorded once. V lost 4 bases to trimming and J lost 2 bases, with 10 bases between them. The germline V gene has CDR1 SGHDT and CDR2 YYEEEE. There are 13 residues in the CDR3. Here the sequenced sample was CD8+ T cells sorted from PBMCs, taken 23 months after vaccination. This TCR was sampled from a man between 50 and 70 years old who received an inactivated influenza vaccine. This chain links TRBV5-6 with TRBJ2-7; D perhaps matches TRBD1 (6 bases). The CDR3 is CASSPGTTYEQYF. DNA of the CDR3: TGTGCCAGCAGCCCGGGGACAACCTACGAGCAGTACTTC.